This T cell receptor beta chain was sequenced for a study of cytomegalovirus exposure and HLA in healthy donors. There are 14 residues in the CDR3. V lost 2 bases, J lost 2 bases, and 10 bases lay in between. Germline V gives CDR1 SQVTM, CDR2 ANQGSEA. A word on this clone: Its matching antigen is unknown.

Primers for the PCR totalled 60 Vbeta and 13 Jbeta. The assay was immunoSEQ multiplex PCR, and TCRdb's table has in-frame clones only and misses some. The sample shows 130,000 to 150,000 clones, over 65% of them seen only once. Study-level points and caveats: Presence/absence analyses assumed roughly uniform sequencing depth across donors.

Donors showed nominal health when sampled, although they likely had unrecorded immune exposures. The clonotype was recovered from a man aged 35-49 years in good health and CMV-seropositive. The sample was PBMCs. The chain links TRBV29-1 to TRBJ1-3; TRBD1 might be the D (5 bases). CDR3 DNA sequence: TGCAGCGTTGAACTGCCAGGGACTGGAAACACCATATATTTT. It is translated as CSVELPGTGNTIYF.